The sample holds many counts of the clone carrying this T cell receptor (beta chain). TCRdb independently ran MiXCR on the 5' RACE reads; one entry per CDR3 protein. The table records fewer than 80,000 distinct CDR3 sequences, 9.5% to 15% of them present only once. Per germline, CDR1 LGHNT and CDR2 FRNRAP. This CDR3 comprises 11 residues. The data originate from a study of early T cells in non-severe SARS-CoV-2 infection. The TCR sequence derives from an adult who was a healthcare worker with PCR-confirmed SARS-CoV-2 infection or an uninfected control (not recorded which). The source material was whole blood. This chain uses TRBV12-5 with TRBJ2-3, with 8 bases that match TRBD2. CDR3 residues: CASGSADTQYF. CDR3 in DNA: TGTGCAAGCGGGAGCGCAGATACGCAGTATTTT.